This T cell receptor beta chain emerged from a study of vaccination effects on CD4 cells after COVID-19. Germline V CDR1 and CDR2: SEHNR, FQNEAQ (reference sequence). The CDR3 has 13 amino acids. Trimming removed 1 base at V and 4 bases at J, with 7 bases between. Cultured cells yielded isolated CD4+ T cells after nine to ten days. Two doses of either BNT162b2 or mRNA-1273 were given to each participant. According to the study, vaccine recipients showed no prior SARS-CoV-2 infection and negative nucleocapsid antibodies. Libraries were prepared by immunoSEQ multiplex PCR; TCRdb keeps only in-frame clonotypes and omits some of them. This sample has 40,000 to 50,000 clones, with 60% to 75% found just once. Study observations and caveats: Limitations: small convalescent group and missing early post-infection timepoints. Clones that were induced by infection or by vaccine showed marked contraction late after vaccination.

On this clone: Its antigen is unknown.

The clonotype originates from a human donor who received a COVID-19 vaccine. The sequences come from CD4+ T cells from PBMCs cultured without peptide, collected after COVID-19 vaccination. The chain couples TRBV7-9 to TRBJ1-1; no reliable D call. Here the CDR3 DNA reads TGTGCCAGCAGCTTAGATTTGCTCACTGAAGCTTTCTTT. Amino acids: CASSLDLLTEAFF.